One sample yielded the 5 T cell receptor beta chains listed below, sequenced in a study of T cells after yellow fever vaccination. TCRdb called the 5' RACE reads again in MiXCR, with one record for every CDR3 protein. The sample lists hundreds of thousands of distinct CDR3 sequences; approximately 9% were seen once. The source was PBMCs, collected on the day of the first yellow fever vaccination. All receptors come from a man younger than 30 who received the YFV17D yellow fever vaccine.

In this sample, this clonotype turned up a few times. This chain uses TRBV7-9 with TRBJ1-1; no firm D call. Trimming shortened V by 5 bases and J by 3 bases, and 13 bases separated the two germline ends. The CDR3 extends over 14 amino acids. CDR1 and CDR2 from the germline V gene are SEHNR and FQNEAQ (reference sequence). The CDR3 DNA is TGTGCCAGCAGCCGAAGTTCAAGAGACACTGAAGCTTTCTTT. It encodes CASSRSSRDTEAFF.

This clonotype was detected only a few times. For the CDR3, the DNA is TGCGCCAGCAGCCCCGCACTTGTGGGGGGCGGAGAGACCCAGTACTTC. Its translation: CASSPALVGGGETQYF. The chain couples TRBV5-1 to TRBJ2-5, with D perhaps matching TRBD1 or TRBD2 (6 bases each). With 4 bases removed from V and 4 bases from J, the gap between germline ends came to 20 bases. Germline CDR1 is SGHRS and CDR2 is YFSETQ. This CDR3 has 16 residues.

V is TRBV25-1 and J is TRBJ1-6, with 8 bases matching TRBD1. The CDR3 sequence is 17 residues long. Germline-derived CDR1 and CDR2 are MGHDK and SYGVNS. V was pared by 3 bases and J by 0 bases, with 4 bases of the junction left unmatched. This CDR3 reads CASSDRGLGSYNSPLHF. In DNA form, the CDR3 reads TGTGCCAGCAGTGACAGGGGGCTAGGCTCCTATAATTCACCCCTCCACTTT.

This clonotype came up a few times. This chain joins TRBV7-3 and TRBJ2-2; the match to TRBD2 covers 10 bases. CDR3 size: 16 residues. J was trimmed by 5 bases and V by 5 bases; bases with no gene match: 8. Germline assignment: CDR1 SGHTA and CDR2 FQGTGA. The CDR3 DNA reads TGTGCCAGCAGCCAGAGCGGGGGGGCATGGACCGGGGAGCTGTTTTTT. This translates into CASSQSGGAWTGELFF.

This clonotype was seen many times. This CDR3 reads CASSLVGGGAYNEQFF. Written as DNA, the CDR3 is TGTGCCAGCAGCTTAGTGGGCGGGGGGGCCTACAATGAGCAGTTCTTC. V usage is TRBV7-2 and J usage is TRBJ2-1, with 9 bases that match TRBD2. V was clipped by 1 base and J by 2 bases; unmatched bases: 3. In germline, CDR1 is SGHTA, CDR2 FQGNSA. The CDR3 length is 16 residues.